This T cell receptor beta chain appears in the sequencing data of a study of blood T cell repertoires in COVID-19. For the study at large: Samples taken during acute and convalescent COVID-19 were collected in the United States, Italy and Spain. PBMCs, B-cell-depleted T cells, or T cells were the source of the cDNA or gDNA that made up the material.

In the original processing: Scientists estimated how many nucleated cells there were by amplifying reference gene primers. TCRdb keeps only in-frame clones here, not all; method: immunoSEQ multiplex PCR. V and J calls and clone size are given by that table; D and trimming were obtained from the DNA. The sample contains roughly 300,000 clones, approximately 87% of which appear only once. This CDR3 is 14 amino acids long. From germline, CDR1 is LGHDT and CDR2 YNNKEL (reference sequence). The ends lost 4 bases at V and 3 bases at J; junction bases unmatched: 2. Sequencing input: peripheral blood. The chain carries TRBV3-1 (or the pseudogene TRBV3-2) and TRBJ2-7; 11 bases map to TRBD1. The TCR was taken from a woman in her forties or fifties who had recovered from COVID-19. The CDR3: CASSPGTGGYEQYF. The CDR3 coding sequence is TGTGCCAGCAGCCCCGGGACAGGGGGCTACGAGCAGTACTTC.